These 8 T cell receptor beta chains came from one sample sequenced in a study of immune evolution from preneoplasia to lung adenocarcinoma (dated by TCRdb to the early 2020s). The method behind the library was the immunoSEQ multiplex PCR assay. Not all clones reach the TCRdb copy of this immuneACCESS table, which keeps in-frame sequences only. Checked studies attribute under half of the gap to unresolved V genes and leave the rest unexplained. A total of about 8,000 clones appear in this sample, around 80% of them only once. 7.4% of the sample lies in the top ten. The specimen sequenced was FFPE adjacent normal lung tissue. The receptors derive from a person between 65 and 80 years old with lung adenocarcinoma.

Of note for this clone: The junction departs from germline at one end; a sequencing error may be responsible. The V call is TRBV11-2, the J call TRBJ1-1; tentative D call: TRBD1 (5 bases). The CDR3 extends over 12 amino acids. CDR1 is SGHAT, CDR2 FQNNGV, per germline. CDR3 sequence: CASSLWGTEAFF. The CDR3 nucleotides read TGTGCTAGCAGCTTATGGGGGACTGAAGCTTTCTTT. Together with reference TRBV11-2 and TRBJ1-1, the CDR3 gives the full variable domain: EAGVAQSPRYKIIEKRQSVAFWCNPISGHATLYWYQQILGQGPKLLIQFQNNGVVDDSQLPKDRFSAERLKGVDSTLKIQPAKLEDSAVYLCASSLWGTEAFFGQGTRLTVV.

V and J are TRBV6-5 and TRBJ2-7; tentative D call: TRBD2 (5 bases). The CDR3 runs 15 residues. Between the trimmed V and J ends, which lost 2 bases and 2 bases, there was a span of 13 bases. Germline-derived CDR1 and CDR2 are MNHEY and SVGAGI. The CDR3 bases are TGTGCCAGCAGTTACAGGCTTGGAGGTCCCTACGAGCAGTACTTC. Encoded protein: CASSYRLGGPYEQYF.

The V gene is TRBV7-8, the J gene TRBJ2-3; D not resolved. The CDR3 has 14 residues. CDR1 is SGHVS and CDR2 is FQNEAQ in the germline V gene. The V end was cut by 0 bases, the J end by 6 bases, with 10 bases between. CDR3 in DNA: TGTGCCAGCAGCTTAGCACCTGCGCGGGATACGCAGTATTTT. Translation: CASSLAPARDTQYF.

In its sample, this clone was seen a few times. The V gene is TRBV4-1, the J gene TRBJ1-1; D might be TRBD1 (5 bases). The length of the CDR3 is 13 residues. The V and J ends lost 3 bases and 4 bases respectively, with 9 bases between them. Germline V CDR1 and CDR2: MGHRA, YSYEKL. The CDR3 coding sequence is TGCGCCAGCAGCCATGCTGGGGGCACTGAAGCTTTCTTT. It is translated as CASSHAGGTEAFF.

This clone was detected only once. V usage is TRBV6-5 and J usage is TRBJ2-7; TRBD1 might be the D (6 bases). Germline CDR1 reads MNHEY; CDR2 reads SVGAGI. V gave up 5 bases and J gave up 3 bases, with 17 bases separating them. The CDR3 length is 15 residues. The CDR3 DNA is TGTGCCAGCAGTCTTAATCGACAGGAAAACTACGAGCAGTACTTC. It yields the protein CASSLNRQENYEQYF.

This clone was detected a few times. The chain combines TRBV29-1 with TRBJ2-3; D might be TRBD1 (5 bases). Trimming cost V 7 bases and J 0 bases, with 17 bases left between them. The CDR3 has 15 amino acids. CDR1 is SQVTM, CDR2 ANQGSEA, per germline. In DNA form, the CDR3 reads TGCAGCGCCTTGAAGGGGCGCGGTAGCACAGATACGCAGTATTTT. Translated, it gives CSALKGRGSTDTQYF.

The chain employs TRBV7-2 and TRBJ2-7, with D unclear. With 5 bases removed from V and 3 bases from J, the gap between germline ends came to 17 bases. The CDR3 covers 15 residues. Germline CDR1 is SGHTA and CDR2 is FQGNSA. The chain's CDR3 is CASSPHYSRHYEQYF. The CDR3 region has the DNA TGTGCCAGCAGCCCCCACTACTCCCGGCACTACGAGCAGTACTTC.

The chain combines TRBV29-1 with TRBJ1-1; D possibly corresponds to TRBD1 (6 bases). This CDR3 has 15 residues. CDR1 is SQVTM, CDR2 ANQGSEA, per germline. V dropped 5 bases and J dropped 3 bases, with 19 bases sitting between them. The CDR3 nucleotides are TGCAGCGTTTCCCCGACAGGCCTCCGGGACACTGAAGCTTTCTTT. Its translation is CSVSPTGLRDTEAFF.